This T cell receptor (beta chain) originates from a study of blood T cell repertoires in COVID-19. Across the whole study: COVID-19 samples from acute and convalescent phases originated in the United States, Italy and Spain. Sources were T cells, B-cell-depleted T cells, or PBMCs; the material itself was cDNA or gDNA.

The cohort comprised adults aged 18 to 89 years residing in 24 US areas. Source study methods: How many nucleated cells were present was estimated from reference gene primer amplification. Data came from immunoSEQ multiplex PCR; TCRdb stores just in-frame clones and leaves some out. V and J calls and clone size are those listed in that table; D and trimming were worked out from the DNA. The table lists about 220,000 clones, around 86% of them singletons, with roughly 3.4% in the top ten. The germline V gene has CDR1 SGHTS and CDR2 YDEGEE. V was cut by 4 bases and J by 12 bases, with 13 bases left in between. The CDR3 has 11 amino acids.

The rearrangement joins TRBV5-8 to TRBJ1-1, with no clear D. Input material: PBMCs or T cells enriched from blood (not recorded which). This TCR came from a woman in her 40s with acute COVID-19. CDR3 in amino acids: CASSPRVLSFF. In nucleotides, the CDR3 is TGTGCCAGCAGCCCCCGGGTCCTATCTTTCTTT.